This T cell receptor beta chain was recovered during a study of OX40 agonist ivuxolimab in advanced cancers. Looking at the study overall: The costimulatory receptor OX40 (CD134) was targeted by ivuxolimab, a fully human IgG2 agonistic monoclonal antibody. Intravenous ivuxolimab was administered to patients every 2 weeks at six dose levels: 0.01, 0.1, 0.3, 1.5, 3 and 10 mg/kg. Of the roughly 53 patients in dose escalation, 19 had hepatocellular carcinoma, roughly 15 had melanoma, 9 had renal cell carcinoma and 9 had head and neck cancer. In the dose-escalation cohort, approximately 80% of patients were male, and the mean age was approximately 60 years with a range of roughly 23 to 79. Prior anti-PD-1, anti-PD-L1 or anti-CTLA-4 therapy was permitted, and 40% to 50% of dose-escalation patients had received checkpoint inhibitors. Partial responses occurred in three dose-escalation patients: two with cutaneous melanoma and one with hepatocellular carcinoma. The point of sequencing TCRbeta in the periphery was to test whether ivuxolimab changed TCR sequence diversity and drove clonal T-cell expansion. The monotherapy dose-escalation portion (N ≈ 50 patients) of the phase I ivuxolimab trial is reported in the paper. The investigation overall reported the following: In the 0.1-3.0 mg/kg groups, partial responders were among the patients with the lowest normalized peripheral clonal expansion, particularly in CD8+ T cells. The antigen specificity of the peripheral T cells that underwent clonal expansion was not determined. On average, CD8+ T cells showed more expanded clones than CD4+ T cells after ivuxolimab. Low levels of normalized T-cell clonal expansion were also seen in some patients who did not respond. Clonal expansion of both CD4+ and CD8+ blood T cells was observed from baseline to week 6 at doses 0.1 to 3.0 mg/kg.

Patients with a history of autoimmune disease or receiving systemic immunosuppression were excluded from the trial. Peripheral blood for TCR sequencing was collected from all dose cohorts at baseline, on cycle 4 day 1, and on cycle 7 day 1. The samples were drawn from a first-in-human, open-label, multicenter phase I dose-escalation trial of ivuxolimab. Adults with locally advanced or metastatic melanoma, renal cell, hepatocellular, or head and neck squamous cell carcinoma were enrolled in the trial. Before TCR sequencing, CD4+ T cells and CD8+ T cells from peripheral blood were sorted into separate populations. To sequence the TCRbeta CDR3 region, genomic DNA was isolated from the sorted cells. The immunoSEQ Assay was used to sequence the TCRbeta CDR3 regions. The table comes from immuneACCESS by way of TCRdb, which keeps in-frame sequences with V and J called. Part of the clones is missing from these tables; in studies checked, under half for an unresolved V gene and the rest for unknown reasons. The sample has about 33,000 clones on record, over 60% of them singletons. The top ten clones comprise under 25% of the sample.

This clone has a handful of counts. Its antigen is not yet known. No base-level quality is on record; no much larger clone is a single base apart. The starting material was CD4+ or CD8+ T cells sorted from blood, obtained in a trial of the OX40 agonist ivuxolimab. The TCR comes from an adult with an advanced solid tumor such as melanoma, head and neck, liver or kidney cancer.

CDR3 reads: CASSVQSGAGTEAFF. Read as DNA, the sequence is TGTGCCAGCAGCGTACAGTCCGGGGCGGGAACTGAAGCTTTCTTT. The chain is encoded by TRBV9 joined to TRBJ1-1, with a tentative D gene TRBD1 over 5 matching bases. V is clipped by 1 base and J by 5 bases, and the sequence between their germline boundaries is 15 bases long. The germline V gene yields SGDLS for CDR1 and YYNGEE for CDR2. The CDR3 has 15 amino acids, counting the end cysteine and phenylalanine. CDR3 DNA only is kept here, 45 bases in frame from base 1.